The 22 T cell receptor beta chains presented below share a single source sample, sequenced in a study of shared clonotypes between healthy human individuals. Assay: immunoSEQ multiplex PCR; the TCRdb copy retains only in-frame clones and omits some. Of some 2,000,000 clones listed, about 95% are singletons. Naive CD8 cells lacked CD45RO and underwent positive selection for CCR7, leaving out terminally differentiated effector memory CD45RA+ cells. The sample comprised naive CD8+ T cells sorted from blood. Source of these receptors: a man aged 18 to 35 in good health.

The V call is TRBV10-2, the J call TRBJ1-6; the D gene is possibly TRBD1 (5 bases). The CDR3 spans 15 residues. Germline V gene sequence: CDR1 WSHSY, CDR2 SAAADI. The V end lost 6 bases, the J end lost 5 bases, and 14 bases lay between the germline ends. The CDR3 sequence: CASSSRTFDNSPLHF. The CDR3 DNA reads as TGCGCCAGCAGCTCAAGGACATTCGATAATTCACCCCTCCACTTT.

The chain recombines TRBV27 with TRBJ2-1; 9 bases agree with TRBD2. This CDR3 contains 17 residues. J was trimmed by 6 bases and V by 2 bases; bases with no gene match: 11. Germline-derived CDR1 and CDR2 are MNHEY and SMNVEV (reference sequence). The CDR3 DNA sequence: TGTGCCAGCAGTTTAAACTGGCTAGCGGGAACTCTCAATGAGCAGTTCTTC. It specifies CASSLNWLAGTLNEQFF.

In this sample, this clone turned up a few times. This chain uses TRBV27 with TRBJ1-2, with D uncertain. V was clipped by 3 bases and J by 4 bases, with 15 bases between them. The CDR3 has 15 amino acids. Germline V lookup: CDR1 MNHEY, CDR2 SMNVEV (reference sequence). The CDR3 sequence is CASSLGIDNPYGYTF. CDR3 in DNA: TGTGCCAGCAGTTTGGGAATAGACAACCCCTATGGCTACACCTTC.

CDR3 bases: TGTGCCAGCAGCCAAGTAGGCAGTTCCTATGGCTACACCTTC. Translation gives CASSQVGSSYGYTF. This chain connects TRBV4-2 to TRBJ1-2; D unresolved. Germline CDR1 is LGHNA and CDR2 is YNFKEQ. CDR3 length: 14 residues. V gave up 1 base and J gave up 4 bases, with 10 bases separating them.

This clone was detected a few times. Different DNA sequences within this sample yield the same CDR3. The V and J genes are TRBV30 and TRBJ2-7; 14 bases align to TRBD2. Germline V lookup: CDR1 GTSNPN, CDR2 SVGIG (reference sequence). CDR3 size: 13 residues. The V and J ends lost 5 bases and 9 bases, in that order; junction bases with no gene match: 6. The DNA for the CDR3 is TGTGCCTGGGCACCGGGACTAGCGGGGGTGCAGTACTTC. It codes for CAWAPGLAGVQYF. The full variable domain, with the rest looked up from reference TRBV30 and TRBJ2-7, is SQTIHQWPATLVQPVGSPLSLECTVEGTSNPNLYWYRQAAGRGLQLLFYSVGIGQISSEVPQNLSASRPQDRQFILSSKKLLLSDSGFYLCAWAPGLAGVQYFGPGTRLTVT.

The CDR3 nucleotides read TGCAGCGCAAGAACAGGGGGGTCCCTATACGAGCAGTACTTC. Translated, it gives CSARTGGSLYEQYF. The chain recombines TRBV29-1 with TRBJ2-7; TRBD1 aligns across 8 bases. Germline-derived CDR1 and CDR2 are SQVTM and ANQGSEA. The CDR3 sequence is 14 residues long. V dropped 7 bases and J dropped 4; count of bases not matched to a gene: 12.

This chain links TRBV5-6 with TRBJ1-2; D gene uncertain. CDR1 is SGHDT, CDR2 YYEEEE, per germline. The CDR3 runs 14 residues. V lost 4 bases to trimming and J lost 7 bases, with 17 bases between them. DNA for the CDR3: TGTGCCAGCAGCATAGCAGACCTCCGGGCTGGCTACACCTTC. Its protein is CASSIADLRAGYTF.

V is TRBV7-3 and J is TRBJ2-7, with no clear D. The CDR3 length is 13 residues. The V end lost 5 bases, the J end lost 0 bases, and 8 bases lay between the germline ends. Germline-derived CDR1 and CDR2 are SGHTA and FQGTGA. CDR3 sequence reads: CASSPSLSYEQYF. In DNA form, the CDR3 reads TGTGCCAGCAGCCCGTCGCTCTCCTACGAGCAGTACTTC.

CDR3 in DNA: TGCAGCGTTGAAGAAAGGGGCACTGAAGCTTTCTTT. Translating it yields CSVEERGTEAFF. The J gene is TRBJ1-1, the V gene TRBV29-1, with a weak D call TRBD1 (5 bases). Trimming left V 0 bases short and J 4 bases short, with 6 bases between. The CDR3 length is 12 residues. Germline CDR1 is SQVTM and CDR2 is ANQGSEA.

In regard to this clone: The identical CDR3 is also encoded by other nucleotide sequences in the sample. The gene calls are TRBV5-6 and TRBJ2-7; D might be TRBD2 (5 bases). Germline CDR1 and CDR2: SGHDT and YYEEEE. The CDR3 consists of 12 residues. V was pared by 3 bases and J by 4 bases, with 8 bases between. The CDR3 loop reads CASSSGVYEQYF. The CDR3 nucleotides are TGTGCCAGCAGCTCCGGGGTATACGAGCAGTACTTC.

The CDR3 protein is CASSQEDWASSYEQYF. In DNA, the CDR3 is TGCGCCAGCAGCCAAGAAGACTGGGCCAGCTCCTACGAGCAGTACTTC. This chain links TRBV4-1 with TRBJ2-7; no definite D call. Trimming cost V 0 bases and J 0 bases, with 12 bases left between them. The CDR3 is made up of 16 amino acids. Germline V gene lookup returns CDR1 MGHRA and CDR2 YSYEKL.

The chain employs TRBV5-6 and TRBJ2-6; D is uncertain. Trimming removed 3 bases at V and 0 bases at J, with 7 bases between. The CDR3 runs to 15 residues. Germline V CDR1 and CDR2: SGHDT, YYEEEE. This CDR3 reads CASSSTVSGANVLTF. The CDR3 DNA reads as TGTGCCAGCAGCTCCACAGTCTCTGGGGCCAACGTCCTGACTTTC.

V and J are TRBV4-1 and TRBJ2-3; 9 nucleotides line up with TRBD1. The CDR3 has 17 amino acids. Losses at the gene ends were 0 bases for V and 5 bases for J; bases not matched to a gene: 9. Looked up from germline, CDR1 is MGHRA and CDR2 is YSYEKL. This chain's CDR3 is CASSQDLGTGRGDTQYF. CDR3 bases: TGCGCCAGCAGCCAAGATTTAGGGACAGGGCGAGGAGATACGCAGTATTTT.

Comment on this clone: Different DNA sequences within this sample yield the same CDR3. The chain combines TRBV28 with TRBJ2-5; tentative D call: TRBD1 (6 bases). Trimming stripped 3 bases from V and 5 bases from J, with 13 bases between. There are 14 residues in the CDR3. Germline CDR1 is MDHEN and CDR2 is SYDVKM. CDR3 residues: CASSFRGGVETQYF. CDR3 DNA sequence: TGTGCCAGCAGTTTCAGGGGTGGGGTGGAGACCCAGTACTTC.

The chain links TRBV25-1 to TRBJ1-4; D gene ambiguous. The CDR3 length is 13 residues. Germline V gene lookup returns CDR1 MGHDK and CDR2 SYGVNS. V was cut by 3 bases and J by 8 bases, with 10 bases left in between. The CDR3 DNA sequence: TGTGCCAGCAGTGAGGGCAGTACGGAAAAACTGTTTTTT. Translation: CASSEGSTEKLFF.

V is TRBV12-5 and J is TRBJ2-7; perhaps D is TRBD1 or TRBD2 (6 bases each). This CDR3 spans 15 amino acids. The germline V gene has CDR1 LGHNT and CDR2 FRNRAP. The V and J ends lost 6 bases and 2 bases respectively, with 17 bases between them. CDR3: CASGMVGGQAYEQYF. The CDR3 nucleotides read TGTGCTAGTGGCATGGTCGGGGGACAAGCCTACGAGCAGTACTTC.

With respect to this clone: The germline gene is not matched at one end of the junction; a read error may be the cause. V gene TRBV7-9 combines with J gene TRBJ1-2, with D unclear. Germline V gene sequence: CDR1 SEHNR, CDR2 FQNEAQ (reference sequence). The CDR3 has 12 residues. This chain's CDR3 is CASSLISSETSF. The CDR3 DNA follows: TGTGCCAGCAGCTTAATTTCGTCCGAAACCAGCTTC.

The chain recombines TRBV7-2 with TRBJ2-7; no firm D call. The germline V gene has CDR1 SGHTA and CDR2 FQGNSA. The CDR3 length is 15 residues. V lost 2 bases to trimming and J lost 7 bases, with 18 bases between them. This CDR3 is CASSLTSGALGEQYF. The DNA for the CDR3 is TGTGCCAGCAGCTTAACCTCTGGAGCGCTGGGGGAGCAGTACTTC. The full variable domain, completed using reference TRBV7-2 and TRBJ2-7, is GAGVSQSPSNKVTEKGKDVELRCDPISGHTALYWYRQSLGQGLEFLIYFQGNSAPDKSGLPSDRFSAERTGGSVSTLTIQRTQQEDSAVYLCASSLTSGALGEQYFGPGTRLTVT.

Turning to this clone: This sample includes further DNA sequences coding for the same CDR3. The J gene is TRBJ2-7, the V gene TRBV6-5, with D uncertain. Germline values: CDR1 MNHEY, CDR2 SVGAGI. The CDR3 length is 12 residues. The V end was cut by 4 bases, the J end by 7 bases, with 11 bases between. Here the CDR3 reads CASSSGVYEQYF. The DNA for the CDR3 is TGTGCCAGCAGTTCGGGTGTGTATGAGCAGTACTTC.

The chain combines TRBV5-6 with TRBJ2-3; 8 bases agree with TRBD2. CDR1 and CDR2 from the germline V gene are SGHDT and YYEEEE. Trimming removed 1 base from V and 2 bases from J; junction bases left unmatched: 15. The CDR3 extends over 19 amino acids. The DNA of the CDR3 is TGTGCCAGCAGCTTGTGGGCGGTAACTAGCGGATACCCCACAGATACGCAGTATTTT. Amino acid sequence: CASSLWAVTSGYPTDTQYF.

This rearrangement joins TRBV7-8 to TRBJ2-7, with a tentative D call TRBD1 (6 bases). The V end was cut by 5 bases, the J end by 0 bases, with 17 bases between. The CDR3 has 16 amino acids. The germline CDR1 and CDR2 sequences are SGHVS and FQNEAQ. The CDR3 spells CASSLGVGTSSYEQYF. The CDR3 region has the DNA TGTGCCAGCAGCCTTGGGGTAGGGACAAGCTCCTACGAGCAGTACTTC.

The V and J genes are TRBV4-1 and TRBJ2-7, with 8 bases lining up with TRBD2. This CDR3 comprises 18 residues. Germline V CDR1 and CDR2: MGHRA, YSYEKL. The J segment lost 2 bases and the V segment lost 1 base, leaving 13 bases of the junction unmatched. The CDR3 reads CASSQVPGGPSGTYEQYF. CDR3 bases: TGCGCCAGCAGCCAAGTTCCGGGGGGGCCTAGCGGAACCTACGAGCAGTACTTC.